These 19 T cell receptor beta chains originate from one sample sequenced in a study of PD-1 blockade in mismatch repair-deficient tumors. Measured with immunoSEQ multiplex PCR; TCRdb has only the in-frame clones, and not every one. The sample yields about 130,000 clones, 88% seen once. Sequencing used peripheral blood, obtained approximately 71 weeks after starting pembrolizumab. The receptors originated from an adult with mismatch repair-deficient cancer.

The chain carries TRBV18 and TRBJ2-4; 7 nucleotides agree with TRBD2. The V gene's germline CDR1 is KGHSH and CDR2 LQKENI. The length of the CDR3 is 16 residues. V was pared by 3 bases and J by 1 base, with 6 bases of the junction left unmatched. Written as DNA, the CDR3 is TGTGCCAGCTCACCCCCGGGGGGTGCGGCCAAAAACATTCAGTACTTC. It codes for CASSPPGGAAKNIQYF.

V usage is TRBV29-1 and J usage is TRBJ2-3, with TRBD2 identical over 7 bases. With V trimmed by 5 bases and J by 0 bases, 5 bases remained unmatched. CDR3 size: 14 residues. Germline V gene sequence: CDR1 SQVTM, CDR2 ANQGSEA. In DNA, the CDR3 is TGCAGCGTTCAGCAGCGGGGCAGCACAGATACGCAGTATTTT. As protein: CSVQQRGSTDTQYF.

The V and J genes are TRBV27 and TRBJ2-3, with 11 positions matching TRBD2. This CDR3 region has 16 residues. Per germline, CDR1 MNHEY and CDR2 SMNVEV (reference sequence). The J segment lost 0 bases and the V segment lost 2 bases, leaving 1 base of the junction unmatched. The CDR3 loop is CASSLGLAGSTDTQYF. For the CDR3, the DNA is TGTGCCAGCAGTTTAGGACTAGCGGGTAGCACAGATACGCAGTATTTT.

This rearrangement joins TRBV2 to TRBJ2-7; 12 bases map to TRBD2. Germline values: CDR1 SNHLY, CDR2 FYNNEI. The CDR3 covers 14 residues. J lost 6 bases, V lost 8 bases, and 8 bases had no gene match. CDR3 sequence (DNA): TGTGCCAGCCGACTAGCGGGAGTACCCTTCGAGCAGTACTTC. As protein: CASRLAGVPFEQYF.

The chain combines TRBV7-9 with TRBJ2-2; TRBD1 agrees at 8 bases. CDR3 size: 15 residues. Germline trimming cut 6 bases from V and 3 bases from J; bases unmatched to any gene: 6. Germline V gene lookup returns CDR1 SEHNR and CDR2 FQNEAQ (reference sequence). The CDR3 here is CASSPDRGYTGELFF. DNA for the CDR3: TGTGCCAGCAGTCCAGACAGGGGATACACCGGGGAGCTGTTTTTT.

The rearrangement links TRBV4-2 to TRBJ2-7; D not certain. CDR1 is LGHNA and CDR2 is YNFKEQ in the germline V gene. Trimming took 0 bases from V and 5 from J, leaving 20 bases between them. This CDR3 spans 17 amino acids. CDR3 coding DNA: TGTGCCAGCAGCCAAGATACGGCAGGACGGAGTATGAACGAGCAGTACTTC. Encoded protein: CASSQDTAGRSMNEQYF.

V and J are TRBV6-1 and TRBJ2-5, with D unclear. This CDR3 spans 16 amino acids. V lost 0 bases and J lost 4, with 15 bases in between. The germline V gene has CDR1 MNHNS and CDR2 SASEGT. The CDR3 coding sequence is TGTGCCAGCAGTGAAGCGTTGGTCCGCCTTCGAGAGACCCAGTACTTC. This translates into CASSEALVRLRETQYF.

The V call is TRBV27, the J call TRBJ2-6; D is unclear. The germline V gene has CDR1 MNHEY and CDR2 SMNVEV (reference sequence). This CDR3 has 13 residues. V dropped 4 bases and J dropped 1 base, with 2 bases sitting between them. CDR3 nucleotides: TGTGCCAGCAGTTGGTCTGGGGCCAACGTCCTGACTTTC. It specifies CASSWSGANVLTF.

This chain connects TRBV18 to TRBJ2-7; TRBD1 aligns across 9 bases. This CDR3 is 13 amino acids long. Losses at the gene ends were 5 bases for V and 4 bases for J; bases not matched to a gene: 3. The germline gives CDR1 KGHSH, CDR2 LQKENI. In nucleotides, the CDR3 is TGTGCCAGCTCAAGGGACAGGGAATACGAGCAGTACTTC. This codes for CASSRDREYEQYF. The full variable domain, its missing parts supplied by reference TRBV18 and TRBJ2-7, is NAGVMQNPRHLVRRRGQEARLRCSPMKGHSHVYWYRQLPEEGLKFMVYLQKENIIDESGMPKERFSAEFPKEGPSILRIQQVVRGDSAAYFCASSRDREYEQYFGPGTRLTVT.

This clone came up a few times. J is TRBJ2-7 and V is TRBV27; D is unclear. Germline CDR1 and CDR2: MNHEY and SMNVEV (reference sequence). The CDR3 is made up of 13 amino acids. V was shortened by 9 bases and J by 0 bases, with 12 bases between the two germline ends. CDR3 sequence reads: CASYHHPSYEQYF. The CDR3 DNA follows: TGTGCCAGTTACCACCATCCCTCCTACGAGCAGTACTTC.

This sequence joins TRBV7-2 and TRBJ1-2; D is uncertain. V was cut by 0 bases and J by 5 bases, with 16 bases left in between. Germline V CDR1 and CDR2: SGHTA, FQGNSA. The CDR3 spans 16 residues. The CDR3: CASSLASLSRPYGYTF. CDR3 bases: TGTGCCAGCAGCTTAGCTTCTCTATCACGTCCATATGGCTACACCTTC.

This clone appeared a few times. V usage is TRBV7-9 and J usage is TRBJ1-2, with TRBD1 matching 8 bases. Germline loops: CDR1 SEHNR, CDR2 FQNEAQ (reference sequence). This CDR3 is 15 amino acids long. J was trimmed by 1 base and V by 6 bases; bases with no gene match: 7. The CDR3: CASSWTGRRNYGYTF. CDR3 DNA sequence: TGTGCCAGCAGTTGGACAGGGCGGCGTAACTATGGCTACACCTTC.

This clone turned up a few times. The V and J genes are TRBV4-1 and TRBJ1-2; 8 bases are shared with TRBD1. Germline lookup yields CDR1 MGHRA and CDR2 YSYEKL. This CDR3 is 15 amino acids long. With 0 bases clipped from V and 8 bases from J, the junction kept 8 bases outside the gene matches. This CDR3 reads CASSQEGPGGYGYTF. In DNA form, the CDR3 reads TGCGCCAGCAGCCAAGAAGGGCCAGGGGGCTACGGCTACACCTTC.

A note on this clone: The CDR3 ends on some other residue instead of the conserved phenylalanine or tryptophan, so this is likely a read error. The DNA is left out, because the CDR3 cannot be placed on it with certainty; the CDR3 is given as TCRdb lists it. The V call is TRBV13, the J call TRBJ2-7; no DNA check was done on the table's D call, TRBD2. Germline CDR1 is PRHDT and CDR2 is FYEKMQ (reference sequence). A total of 12 residues make up the CDR3, ends included. CDR3 amino acids: CASSPGGGPGFL.

The genes are TRBV27 and TRBJ2-1, with TRBD2 identical over 13 bases. In germline, CDR1 is MNHEY, CDR2 SMNVEV (reference sequence). CDR3 length equals 14 residues. V was clipped by 6 bases and J by 7 bases; unmatched bases: 3. The DNA for the CDR3 is TGTGCCAGCAGACTAGCGGGAGGGCCGAATGAGCAGTTCTTC. Its translation is CASRLAGGPNEQFF.

This sequence joins TRBV7-6 and TRBJ2-5; no firm D call. CDR1 is SGHVS, CDR2 FNYEAQ, per germline. The CDR3 loop spans 12 amino acids. Trimming took off 2 bases at V and 4 bases at J, with 5 bases between the two ends. The CDR3 region has the DNA TGTGCCAGCAGCTTATACAGAGAGACCCAGTACTTC. Encoded protein: CASSLYRETQYF.

This clone has a handful of counts. The chain employs TRBV19 and TRBJ2-7; D unclear. Trimming left V 3 bases short and J 3 bases short, with 9 bases between. The CDR3 has 13 amino acids. CDR1 and CDR2 (germline): LNHDA, SQIVND (reference sequence). CDR3 residues: CASSISSVYEQYF. The CDR3 coding sequence is TGTGCCAGTAGTATCTCATCCGTCTACGAGCAGTACTTC. Variable domain in full (rest from reference TRBV19 and TRBJ2-7): DGGITQSPKYLFRKEGQNVTLSCEQNLNHDAMYWYRQDPGQGLRLIYYSQIVNDFQKGDIAEGYSVSREKKESFPLTVTSAQKNPTAFYLCASSISSVYEQYFGPGTRLTVT.

The chain is built from TRBV4-3 and TRBJ2-3, with 8 bases matching TRBD2. The CDR3 is 17 residues long. Germline CDR1 reads LGHNA; CDR2 reads YSLEER. J lost 0 bases, V lost 0 bases, and 5 bases had no gene match. This CDR3 is CASSQDPGGMSTDTQYF. CDR3 coding DNA: TGCGCCAGCAGCCAAGATCCGGGAGGGATGAGCACAGATACGCAGTATTTT.

This clone appeared once. The chain couples TRBV11-3 to TRBJ2-1, with 8 bases lining up with TRBD2. The V gene end was trimmed by 5 bases and the J gene end by 6 bases; junction bases not matched to a gene: 6. CDR1 and CDR2 (germline): SGHNT, YENEEA. The CDR3 sequence is 14 residues long. CDR3 in DNA: TGTGCCAGCAGCCCGCCCGGGAGGGTCAATGAGCAGTTCTTC. Encoded protein: CASSPPGRVNEQFF.